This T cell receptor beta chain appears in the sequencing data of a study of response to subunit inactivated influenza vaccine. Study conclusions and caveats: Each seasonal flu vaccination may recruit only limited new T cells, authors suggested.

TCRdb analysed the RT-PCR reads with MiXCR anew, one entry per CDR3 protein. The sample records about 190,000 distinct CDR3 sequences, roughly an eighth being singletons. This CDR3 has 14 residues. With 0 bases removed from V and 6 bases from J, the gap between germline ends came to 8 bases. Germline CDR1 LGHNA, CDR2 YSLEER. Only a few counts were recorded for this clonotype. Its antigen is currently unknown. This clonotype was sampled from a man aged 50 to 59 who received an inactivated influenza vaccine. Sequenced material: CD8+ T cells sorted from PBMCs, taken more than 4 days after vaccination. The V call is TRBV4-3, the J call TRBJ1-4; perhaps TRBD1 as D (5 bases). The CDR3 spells CASSQDEGHEKLFF. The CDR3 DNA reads TGCGCCAGCAGCCAAGATGAGGGACATGAAAAACTGTTTTTT.